Presented here are 16 T cell receptor beta chains from one specimen sequenced in a study of T cells in Graves' hyperthyroidism and ophthalmopathy (dated by TCRdb to between 2017 and 2020). Library generation was performed with multiplex PCR. Sequencing was performed on an Illumina HiSeq 2000. TCR beta CDR3 regions were amplified from RNA transcripts. A first-round RT-PCR of the TCR CDR3 used the HTBI primer set with the Qiagen OneStep RT-PCR kit. TCRdb itself trimmed the public reads at Q25 with fastp, ran MiXCR and retained productive beta chains. Each record represents a unique CDR3 protein, reported with the most common genes and DNA among its rows. Within this sample are around 300,000 distinct CDR3 sequences, with around 15% of them counted one time only. The ten largest account for 6.5% to 10% of the sample. Sequencing used blood. These receptors were taken from a woman aged 40 to 55 with Graves' hyperthyroidism.

The rearrangement uses TRBV20-1 and TRBJ1-1; 10 bases are shared with TRBD1. With V trimmed by 6 bases and J by 5 bases, 6 bases remained unmatched. The CDR3 is 13 amino acids. In germline, CDR1 is DFQATT, CDR2 SNEGSKA (reference sequence). The CDR3 protein is CSATGQGDTEAFF. CDR3 coding DNA: TGCAGTGCCACAGGACAGGGGGATACTGAAGCTTTCTTT.

This clonotype has at least ten counts. The rearrangement joins TRBV2 to TRBJ1-5; D perhaps matches TRBD1 (5 bases). Germline V gene lookup returns CDR1 SNHLY and CDR2 FYNNEI. The CDR3 covers 14 residues. Trimming cost V 6 bases and J 0 bases, with 9 bases left between them. CDR3 sequence (DNA): TGTGCCAGCAGGGGACTGCATAGCAATCAGCCCCAGCATTTT. Protein product: CASRGLHSNQPQHF.

This clonotype was observed at least ten times. The chain couples TRBV27 to TRBJ2-7; the match to TRBD1 covers 7 bases. CDR3 length: 15 residues. After removal of 2 bases from V and 2 bases from J, the junction contained 6 bases not matched to a gene. CDR1 and CDR2 (germline): MNHEY, SMNVEV (reference sequence). The CDR3 DNA is TGTGCCAGCAGTTTAGTGGGGACAGTCGCCTACGAGCAGTACTTC. Translating it yields CASSLVGTVAYEQYF.

Many counts were recorded for this clonotype. The chain recombines TRBV5-1 with TRBJ1-2; 9 bases are shared with TRBD1. The CDR3 has 15 residues. The V and J ends lost 0 bases and 8 bases, in that order; junction bases with no gene match: 8. The germline gives CDR1 SGHRS, CDR2 YFSETQ. Written as DNA, the CDR3 is TGCGCCAGCAGCTTGGCGTGGGGACAGGGTATCGGCTACACCTTC. As protein: CASSLAWGQGIGYTF.

This clonotype was seen repeatedly, ten times or more. This chain uses TRBV19 with TRBJ1-4, with 9 bases fitting TRBD1. The J segment lost 8 bases and the V segment lost 3 bases, leaving 7 bases of the junction unmatched. Germline V gene data show CDR1 as LNHDA and CDR2 as SQIVND (reference sequence). The CDR3 has 15 amino acids. The CDR3 is CASSIPGQGNEKLFF. CDR3 bases: TGTGCCAGTAGTATCCCAGGACAGGGGAACGAAAAACTGTTTTTT.

This clonotype came up many times. The chain uses TRBV12-3 or TRBV12-4 and TRBJ2-1; D is perhaps TRBD1 (5 bases). The CDR3 is 16 amino acids. Trimming pared 2 bases from V and 6 bases from J, leaving 17 bases between. The CDR3 bases are TGTGCCAGCAGTTTACCGGACCGAAGGGGCATCAATGAGCAGTTCTTC. Its protein is CASSLPDRRGINEQFF.

This clonotype was observed at least ten times. This chain uses TRBV5-1 with TRBJ1-2; D perhaps matches TRBD1 (5 bases). Trimming removed 0 bases from V and 7 bases from J, with 19 bases in between. Germline V gene lookup returns CDR1 SGHRS and CDR2 YFSETQ. The CDR3 has 16 residues. CDR3: CASSLGPPSGGTGYTF. As DNA, the CDR3 is TGCGCCAGCAGCTTGGGCCCCCCTTCGGGAGGGACTGGCTACACCTTC.

The chain recombines TRBV20-1 with TRBJ2-3; D may be TRBD2 (6 bases). Trimming took off 1 base at V and 5 bases at J, with 16 bases between the two ends. CDR1 is DFQATT, CDR2 SNEGSKA, per germline (reference sequence). The CDR3 consists of 15 residues. The CDR3 region has the DNA TGCAGTGCTAGAGTAGTGGGAGGTAGGGGAGATACGCAGTATTTT. Its protein product is CSARVVGGRGDTQYF.

The chain combines TRBV19 with TRBJ2-3; either TRBD1 or TRBD2 may fit D (5 bases each). The CDR3 runs 14 residues. V dropped 7 bases and J dropped 1 base, with 12 bases sitting between them. Germline-derived CDR1 and CDR2 are LNHDA and SQIVND (reference sequence). The CDR3 DNA sequence: TGTGCCAGTACAGGGCAGGGAGGCACAGATACGCAGTATTTT. Encoded protein: CASTGQGGTDTQYF.

This clonotype was seen more than once but under ten times. The chain links TRBV19 to TRBJ2-2; D may be TRBD1 (6 bases). This CDR3 comprises 14 residues. Looked up from germline, CDR1 is LNHDA and CDR2 is SQIVND (reference sequence). Trimming left V 5 bases short and J 3 bases short, with 10 bases between. The CDR3 here is CASSAGQYTGELFF. Written as DNA, the CDR3 is TGTGCCAGTAGTGCAGGACAGTACACCGGGGAGCTGTTTTTT.

The chain carries TRBV10-3 and TRBJ1-5, with 9 bases aligning to TRBD1. The V and J ends lost 10 bases and 6 bases, in that order; junction bases with no gene match: 10. Germline assignment: CDR1 ENHRY and CDR2 SYGVKD. The CDR3 is 14 amino acids. CDR3 sequence: CASWTGAGSQPQHF. The DNA for the CDR3 is TGTGCCAGCTGGACAGGGGCGGGTAGTCAGCCCCAGCATTTT.

This clonotype has a handful of counts. This chain links TRBV18 with TRBJ2-7; 9 bases fit TRBD1. Germline values: CDR1 KGHSH, CDR2 LQKENI. With V trimmed by 6 bases and J by 5 bases, 11 bases remained unmatched. This CDR3 has 15 amino acids. This CDR3 reads CASSGGTGLNNEQYF. CDR3 DNA sequence: TGTGCCAGCTCGGGAGGGACAGGGCTTAACAACGAGCAGTACTTC. The variable domain in full, completed from reference TRBV18 and TRBJ2-7, reads NAGVMQNPRHLVRRRGQEARLRCSPMKGHSHVYWYRQLPEEGLKFMVYLQKENIIDESGMPKERFSAEFPKEGPSILRIQQVVRGDSAAYFCASSGGTGLNNEQYFGPGTRLTVT.

This chain links TRBV29-1 with TRBJ1-2; perhaps TRBD1 as D (5 bases). Looked up from germline, CDR1 is SQVTM and CDR2 is ANQGSEA. V was trimmed by 1 base and J by 2 bases, leaving 11 bases between them. The CDR3 loop spans 14 amino acids. The CDR3 DNA reads TGCAGCGTTGAAGGGGGGGACGAGAACTATGGCTACACCTTC. Translated: CSVEGGDENYGYTF.

This clonotype turned up a few times. Here the CDR3 DNA reads TGCAGTGCTAGAGGCGCCGGGCAGGACAGCAATCAGCCCCAGCATTTT. This translates into CSARGAGQDSNQPQHF. The chain employs TRBV20-1 and TRBJ1-5; D is unclear. Germline CDR1 and CDR2: DFQATT and SNEGSKA (reference sequence). V was trimmed by 1 base and J by 1 base, leaving 14 bases between them. The CDR3 is 16 residues long.

Only a few counts were recorded for this clonotype. The V gene is TRBV4-2, the J gene TRBJ2-1; 8 bases line up with TRBD2. This CDR3 spans 15 amino acids. V was pared by 5 bases and J by 9 bases, with 12 bases of the junction left unmatched. CDR1 LGHNA and CDR2 YNFKEQ come from the germline V gene. The CDR3 DNA is TGTGCCAGCAGCGTCAGCTGGGCGCGGGAGGCTGAGCAGTTCTTC. Translated, it gives CASSVSWAREAEQFF.

This clonotype came up many times. The chain uses TRBV6-1 and TRBJ2-3; D possibly corresponds to TRBD1 (6 bases). Germline loops: CDR1 MNHNS, CDR2 SASEGT. V gave up 5 bases and J gave up 4 bases, with 13 bases separating them. The CDR3 has 14 amino acids. The DNA for the CDR3 is TGTGCCAGCAGTTCCAGGACAGATGCAGATACGCAGTATTTT. Its protein is CASSSRTDADTQYF.